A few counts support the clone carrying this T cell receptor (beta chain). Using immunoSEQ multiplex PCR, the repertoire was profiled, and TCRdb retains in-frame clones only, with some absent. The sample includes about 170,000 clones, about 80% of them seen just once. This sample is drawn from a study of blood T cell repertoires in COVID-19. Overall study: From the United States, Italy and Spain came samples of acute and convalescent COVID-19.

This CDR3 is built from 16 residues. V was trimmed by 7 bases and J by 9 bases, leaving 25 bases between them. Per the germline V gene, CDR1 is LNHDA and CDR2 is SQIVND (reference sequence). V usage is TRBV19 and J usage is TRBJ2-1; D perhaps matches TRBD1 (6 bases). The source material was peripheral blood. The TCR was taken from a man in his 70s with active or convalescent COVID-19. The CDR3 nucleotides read TGTGCCAGTACCTTAGGGGGAGCCAGATATGGTGGTGAGCAGTTCTTC. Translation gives CASTLGGARYGGEQFF.